The clone carrying this TCR beta chain was found a few times. The data derive from a study of blood T cell repertoires in COVID-19. Sequenced by immunoSEQ multiplex PCR; TCRdb stores in-frame clones only, minus some. The table lists over 25,000 clones, approximately 80% of them singletons. The clonotype originates from a woman older than 75 with acute or convalescent COVID-19. Sequenced: peripheral blood.

CDR3 sequence: CASSRTPSNQPQHF. Here the CDR3 DNA reads TGTGCCAGCAGCAGGACACCTAGCAATCAGCCCCAGCATTTT. The V gene is TRBV6-2 or TRBV6-3, the J gene TRBJ1-5, with D maybe TRBD1 (5 bases). Trimming pared 6 bases from V and 0 bases from J, leaving 9 bases between. The CDR3 extends over 14 amino acids. The germline CDR1 and CDR2 sequences are MNHEY and SVGEGT.